Listed below are T cell receptor beta chains from one sample, sequenced in a study of blood T cell repertoires in COVID-19. Data came from immunoSEQ multiplex PCR; TCRdb stores just in-frame clones and leaves some out. This sample has fewer than 70,000 clones; less than 90% occur once, and the top ten carry approximately 8.8%. Specimen: peripheral blood. All receptors derive from a man between 50 and 59 years old with active COVID-19. CDR3s include the opening cysteine and the closing phenylalanine or tryptophan. D genes are given only for firm matches. Clone sizes are given selectively: once, few, many, or a class where the clone is expanded.

j_call clone_size d_call v_call cdr3_aa cdr3_nt
TRBJ2-1 - TRBD2 TRBV5-6 CASSLVAAGGPASYNEQFF TGTGCCAGCAGCTTGGTTGCAGCGGGGGGCCCTGCCTCCTACAATGAGCAGTTCTTC
TRBJ2-3 few - TRBV18 CASSASASTDTQYF TGTGCCAGCTCGGCCTCCGCTAGCACAGATACGCAGTATTTT
TRBJ2-6 - TRBD1 TRBV5-6 CASSLGTGVVGGANVLTF TGTGCCAGCAGCTTGGGGACAGGGGTCGTTGGGGGGGCCAACGTCCTGACTTTC
TRBJ2-1 few TRBD2 TRBV19 CASSIGRLAGDNEQFF TGTGCCAGTAGTATAGGCCGACTAGCGGGGGACAATGAGCAGTTCTTC
TRBJ1-2 - - TRBV7-9 CASSLDQGRDGYTF TGTGCCAGCAGCTTAGATCAGGGGCGGGATGGCTACACCTTC
TRBJ2-7 - - TRBV2 CASSEVTLRGALYEQYF TGTGCCAGCAGTGAAGTCACCCTCAGGGGGGCCCTATACGAGCAGTACTTC
TRBJ2-7 - - TRBV30 CAWSVGNREYEQYF TGTGCCTGGAGTGTCGGAAACAGGGAATACGAGCAGTACTTC
TRBJ1-4 - - TRBV7-2 CASSQGQRNEKLFF TGTGCCAGCAGCCAGGGGCAGCGAAATGAAAAACTGTTTTTT
TRBJ1-1 - TRBD1 TRBV30 CAWSVGRTGGTFF TGTGCCTGGAGTGTGGGGCGGACAGGGGGGACTTTCTTT
TRBJ1-2 - TRBD1 TRBV6-5 CATGDRTYGYTF TGTGCCACCGGGGACAGAACCTATGGCTACACCTTC
TRBJ1-3 - TRBD1 TRBV5-6 CASSETGASGNTIYF TGTGCCAGCAGCGAGACAGGGGCCTCTGGAAACACCATATATTTT
TRBJ2-5 - TRBD2 TRBV4-2 CASGPGLAPPLQYF TGTGCCAGCGGTCCGGGACTAGCGCCCCCGTTGCAGTACTTC
TRBJ2-1 - TRBD2 TRBV2 CASRRGGGSDEQFF TGTGCCAGCAGACGGGGGGGCGGGAGCGATGAGCAGTTCTTC
TRBJ2-7 - - TRBV7-2 CASSLGPNYEQYF TGTGCCAGCAGCTTAGGTCCCAACTACGAGCAGTACTTC
TRBJ2-3 - TRBD2 TRBV3-1/TRBV3-2 CASSQGLAVFEYF TGTGCCAGCAGCCAGGGACTAGCTGTATTTGAGTATTTT
TRBJ2-7 - TRBD1 TRBV6-1 CASSEFLAGQGIYEQYF TGTGCCAGCAGTGAATTCCTCGCGGGACAGGGGATCTACGAGCAGTACTTC
TRBJ2-1 - - TRBV10-1 CASSELRGSYNEQFF TGCGCCAGCAGTGAGCTACGAGGCTCCTACAATGAGCAGTTCTTC
TRBJ1-3 - TRBD1 TRBV10-3 CAISGTGKAGNTIYF TGTGCCATCAGTGGGACAGGGAAGGCAGGAAACACCATATATTTT
TRBJ2-2 - TRBD1 TRBV19 CATQDRGLTGELFF TGTGCCACCCAGGACAGGGGTCTAACCGGGGAGCTGTTTTTT
TRBJ2-7 many - TRBV3-1/TRBV3-2 CASGVGGSYEQYF TGTGCCAGCGGGGTCGGCGGGTCCTACGAGCAGTACTTC
TRBJ2-5 - - TRBV6-1 CASSEVWVVALTQYF TGTGCCAGCAGTGAAGTATGGGTAGTAGCTTTGACCCAGTACTTC
TRBJ2-7 - - TRBV15 CATSRDQGNQYF TGTGCCACCAGCAGAGATCAGGGGAATCAGTACTTC
TRBJ1-2 - TRBD1 TRBV25-1 CASSDSDYGTVYGYTF TGTGCCAGCAGTGATTCCGACTACGGGACAGTCTATGGCTACACCTTC
TRBJ1-1 - TRBD1 TRBV2 CASSLQGAGTEAFF TGTGCCAGCAGCTTACAGGGGGCGGGCACTGAAGCTTTCTTT
TRBJ1-1 - - TRBV19 CASSIATPTSEAFF TGTGCCAGTAGTATAGCGACACCAACCTCTGAAGCTTTCTTT
TRBJ1-2 - TRBD1 TRBV5-6 CASSFFGQGASGYTF TGTGCCAGCAGCTTTTTCGGACAGGGGGCGAGTGGCTACACCTTC
TRBJ2-2 - - TRBV7-2 CASSPERGGELFF TGTGCCAGCAGCCCAGAACGGGGCGGGGAGCTGTTTTTT
TRBJ2-5 - TRBD2 TRBV2 CASIGTSGGKTQYF TGTGCCAGCATTGGGACTAGCGGGGGTAAGACCCAGTACTTC
TRBJ2-7 - TRBD1 TRBV24-1 CATAQGQGNEQYF TGTGCCACCGCCCAGGGACAGGGTAACGAGCAGTACTTC
TRBJ1-4 - - TRBV9 CASSVGRTNEKLFF TGTGCCAGCAGCGTAGGGCGGACTAATGAAAAACTGTTTTTT
TRBJ2-3 - TRBD2 TRBV7-2 CASSLAGASGSTDTQYF TGTGCCAGCAGCTTAGCGGGGGCTAGCGGGAGCACAGATACGCAGTATTTT
TRBJ2-4 once TRBD2 TRBV4-2 CASSQEDSGGVPKNIQYF TGTGCCAGCAGCCAAGAGGATAGCGGGGGGGTACCCAAAAACATTCAGTACTTC
TRBJ1-2 - TRBD1 TRBV5-6 CASSLVGQGDLYGYTF TGTGCCAGCAGCTTGGTAGGGCAGGGGGACCTCTATGGCTACACCTTC
TRBJ2-1 - - TRBV27 CASSLGRVNEQFF TGTGCCAGCAGTTTAGGCAGGGTGAATGAGCAGTTCTTC
TRBJ2-1 - - TRBV3-1/TRBV3-2 CASSQDSGTGGHNEQFF TGTGCCAGCAGCCAAGATAGTGGGACGGGGGGCCACAATGAGCAGTTCTTC
TRBJ2-1 - TRBD2 TRBV5-5 CASSWGLGGYNEQFF TGTGCCAGCAGCTGGGGACTAGGGGGTTACAATGAGCAGTTCTTC
TRBJ2-7 - - TRBV12-3/TRBV12-4 CASSLSIYEQYF TGTGCCAGCAGTTTATCAATCTACGAGCAGTACTTC